Below are 27 T cell receptor beta chains sequenced from a single sample in a study of T cells in narcolepsy (dated by TCRdb to 2016 to 2019). Receptors were amplified or captured by the immunoSEQ multiplex PCR assay. TCRdb obtained this table from immuneACCESS and retained in-frame rearrangements with V and J assigned. These tables miss some clones; where compared with another copy, unresolved V genes account for less than half of the shortfall, and the remainder is unexplained. The sample has 32,000 or so clones on record, about 83% of them singletons. The top ten constitute about 0.94% of the sample. Sequencing was carried out using CD45RA- memory CD4+ T cells from PBMCs. This specimen's cell subset or site label, per the study, means: memory T cells sorted ex vivo from peripheral blood. Receptor source: a human donor with narcolepsy.

The CDR3 DNA sequence: TGTGCCACCAGCAGACCCACTACTAGATTCATACGAGATACGCAGTATTTT. Translating it yields CATSRPTTRFIRDTQYF. The rearrangement uses TRBV15 and TRBJ2-3, with D possibly being TRBD2 (5 bases). Germline CDR1 reads LNHNV; CDR2 reads YYDKDF (reference sequence). Trimming took 2 bases from V and 5 from J, leaving 20 bases between them. The CDR3 is 17 amino acids.

The rearrangement joins TRBV5-5 to TRBJ2-1; no firm D call. The CDR3 length is 15 residues. V lost 4 bases, J lost 7 bases, and 18 bases lay in between. Germline-derived CDR1 and CDR2 are SGHKS and YYEKEE (reference sequence). The CDR3 here is CASSPGPLINNEQFF. DNA of the CDR3: TGTGCCAGCAGCCCCGGACCCCTCATAAATAATGAGCAGTTCTTC.

This chain connects TRBV28 to TRBJ2-1; 11 positions agree with TRBD2. The V gene end was trimmed by 4 bases and the J gene end by 7 bases; junction bases not matched to a gene: 12. CDR1 is MDHEN, CDR2 SYDVKM, per germline. There are 17 residues in the CDR3. The CDR3 region has the DNA TGTGCCAGCAGTTCACTAGCGGGGGTCCGTCTGTCTAATGAGCAGTTCTTC. Amino acid sequence: CASSSLAGVRLSNEQFF.

V is TRBV16 and J is TRBJ2-7, with 11 bases identical to TRBD1. With 1 base clipped from V and 3 bases from J, the junction kept 2 bases outside the gene matches. CDR3 length: 15 residues. Germline V gene lookup returns CDR1 KGHSY and CDR2 FQNENV. For the CDR3, the DNA is TGTGCCAGCAGCCAATGGGGGACAGGGGGCTACGAGCAGTACTTC. It encodes CASSQWGTGGYEQYF.

This sequence joins TRBV9 and TRBJ2-5, with TRBD2 matching 8 bases. Germline trimming cut 3 bases from V and 5 bases from J; bases unmatched to any gene: 12. The CDR3 runs to 16 residues. Germline CDR1 reads SGDLS; CDR2 reads YYNGEE. The DNA for the CDR3 is TGTGCCAGCAGCGGATCCGGGACTAGAGGTTTTGAGACCCAGTACTTC. It translates to CASSGSGTRGFETQYF.

The chain is built from TRBV2 and TRBJ2-3; 7 bases map to TRBD2. The germline CDR1 and CDR2 sequences are SNHLY and FYNNEI. The J segment lost 1 base and the V segment lost 6 bases, leaving 7 bases of the junction unmatched. This CDR3 region has 15 residues. The CDR3 reads CASSATSYGTDTQYF. CDR3 nucleotides: TGTGCCAGCAGCGCGACTAGCTATGGCACAGATACGCAGTATTTT.

This clone has only one observation. V gene TRBV9 combines with J gene TRBJ2-5; D is perhaps TRBD1 or TRBD2 (5 bases each). The J call may be faulty, since TRBJ2-7 better matches the DNA end. The CDR3 extends over 15 amino acids. Germline V gene sequence: CDR1 SGDLS, CDR2 YYNGEE. CDR3 protein: CASSPRDGGSYEQYF. The DNA for the CDR3 is TGTGCCAGCAGCCCCCGGGACGGAGGCTCCTACGAGCAGTACTTC.

This chain links TRBV6-6 with TRBJ1-2, with D perhaps matching TRBD1 (6 bases). Trimming cost V 5 bases and J 2 bases, with 9 bases left between them. The CDR3 runs to 13 residues. CDR1 and CDR2 from the germline V gene are MNHNY and SVGAGI (reference sequence). CDR3 amino acids: CASSVDRNYGYTF. In nucleotides, the CDR3 is TGTGCCAGCAGTGTAGACAGGAACTATGGCTACACCTTC.

This sequence joins TRBV18 and TRBJ2-7; 9 nucleotides match TRBD1. The CDR3 covers 15 residues. V gave up 6 bases and J gave up 4 bases; unmatched junction bases: 10. CDR1 is KGHSH and CDR2 is LQKENI in the germline V gene. The CDR3 DNA reads as TGTGCCAGCTCTCCCTCCGGGACAGGGCCATACGAGCAGTACTTC. It is translated as CASSPSGTGPYEQYF.

DNA of the CDR3: TGTGCCAGCGGCCCCAGAACTCCGGGACAGCGGAACACTGAAGCTTTCTTT. The encoded protein is CASGPRTPGQRNTEAFF. This chain connects TRBV5-4 to TRBJ1-1; 7 bases align to TRBD1. CDR1 SGHNT and CDR2 YYREEE come from the germline V gene (reference sequence). V was pared by 7 bases and J by 1 base, with 16 bases of the junction left unmatched. This CDR3 has 17 residues.

The chain couples TRBV19 to TRBJ1-6; TRBD1 matches at 11 bases. This CDR3 spans 14 amino acids. J gave up 9 bases and V 8 bases, and 6 bases lay outside the gene matches. The germline CDR1 and CDR2 sequences are LNHDA and SQIVND (reference sequence). CDR3 loop: CASLGGTGGSPLHF. The CDR3 region has the DNA TGTGCCAGTCTTGGCGGGACAGGGGGTTCACCCCTCCACTTT.

J is TRBJ2-2 and V is TRBV7-9, with D perhaps TRBD1 (5 bases). The germline CDR1 and CDR2 sequences are SEHNR and FQNEAQ (reference sequence). The CDR3 sequence is 16 residues long. Trimming left V 3 bases short and J 1 base short, with 12 bases between. CDR3 protein: CASSFGQGRNTGELFF. In DNA, the CDR3 is TGTGCCAGCAGCTTCGGGCAGGGTCGGAACACCGGGGAGCTGTTTTTT.

In regard to this clone: A read error is likely, as this CDR3 ends without the conserved phenylalanine or tryptophan. The chain employs TRBV9 and TRBJ1-1, with TRBD1 as a possible D gene (5 bases). Trimming took 0 bases from V and 6 from J, leaving 18 bases between them. The CDR3 spans 16 residues. Germline CDR1 reads SGDLS; CDR2 reads YYNGEE. CDR3 DNA sequence: TGTGCCAGCAGCGTAGAAATGATGGGGCCAAGAGCTGAAGCTTTCCTT. Its protein is CASSVEMMGPRAEAFL.

The chain links TRBV5-1 to TRBJ2-1, with 7 nucleotides matching TRBD2. From germline, CDR1 is SGHRS and CDR2 YFSETQ. V was clipped by 0 bases and J by 9 bases; unmatched bases: 3. This CDR3 has 13 residues. As DNA, the CDR3 is TGCGCCAGCAGCTTGGCCCAGCGGGGTGAGCAGTTCTTC. It yields the protein CASSLAQRGEQFF.

The rearrangement links TRBV2 to TRBJ2-3; D not resolved. Trimming left V 6 bases short and J 2 bases short, with 12 bases between. Germline V gene lookup returns CDR1 SNHLY and CDR2 FYNNEI. The CDR3 consists of 14 residues. CDR3 DNA sequence: TGTGCCAGCAGGCGGTCTACAGCCACAGATACGCAGTATTTT. It specifies CASRRSTATDTQYF.

V is TRBV12-5 and J is TRBJ2-5; no clear D gene. Trimming pared 6 bases from V and 5 bases from J, leaving 13 bases between. CDR1 is LGHNT, CDR2 FRNRAP, per germline. The CDR3 is 13 amino acids. The CDR3 sequence is CASGAGRAETQYF. The CDR3 nucleotides are TGTGCTAGTGGGGCAGGCCGAGCCGAGACCCAGTACTTC.

In DNA form, the CDR3 reads TGTGCCAGCAGTTTATCAGGGGGCGGCTCTGGAAACACCATATATTTT. Amino acids: CASSLSGGGSGNTIYF. The V gene is TRBV27, the J gene TRBJ1-3; TRBD1 matches 7 bases. Trimming took 0 bases from V and 0 from J; bases not matched to a gene: 2. Germline loops: CDR1 MNHEY, CDR2 SMNVEV (reference sequence). The CDR3 extends over 16 amino acids.

The chain links TRBV9 to TRBJ1-3; D call uncertain. Germline values: CDR1 SGDLS, CDR2 YYNGEE. V lost 0 bases and J 1 base, leaving 2 bases between the germline ends. There are 13 residues in the CDR3. CDR3 nucleotide sequence: TGTGCCAGCAGCGTAGATTCTGGAAACACCATATATTTT. Translating gives CASSVDSGNTIYF.

The chain links TRBV5-6 to TRBJ2-7; no reliable D call. This CDR3 has 15 amino acids. The V gene's germline CDR1 is SGHDT and CDR2 YYEEEE. The ends were cut back, 2 bases at V and 6 bases at J, with 18 bases in the middle. This chain's CDR3 is CASSLGPLDDGEQYF. The DNA of the CDR3 is TGTGCCAGCAGCTTAGGTCCGTTAGACGACGGCGAGCAGTACTTC. The whole variable domain, filled in from reference TRBV5-6 and TRBJ2-7, reads DAGVTQSPTHLIKTRGQQVTLRCSPKSGHDTVSWYQQALGQGPQFIFQYYEEEERQRGNFPDRFSGHQFPNYSSELNVNALLLGDSALYLCASSLGPLDDGEQYFGPGTRLTVT.

This clone has just a few counts. The V gene is TRBV19, the J gene TRBJ2-6; 7 bases match TRBD1. V dropped 6 bases and J dropped 0; count of bases not matched to a gene: 14. The CDR3 totals 19 residues. Per the germline V gene, CDR1 is LNHDA and CDR2 is SQIVND (reference sequence). CDR3 residues: CASRIIRDRGYSGANVLTF. CDR3 bases: TGTGCCAGTAGAATAATACGGGACAGAGGTTACTCTGGGGCCAACGTCCTGACTTTC.

The chain links TRBV9 to TRBJ2-6; 9 positions agree with TRBD1. J lost 0 bases, V lost 2 bases, and 6 bases had no gene match. In germline, CDR1 is SGDLS, CDR2 YYNGEE. The CDR3 extends over 18 amino acids. The CDR3, as DNA: TGTGCCAGCAGCGTGGGGGACAGGGATTTCTCTGGGGCCAACGTCCTGACTTTC. This sequence encodes CASSVGDRDFSGANVLTF. Variable domain in full (rest from reference TRBV9 and TRBJ2-6): DSGVTQTPKHLITATGQRVTLRCSPRSGDLSVYWYQQSLDQGLQFLIQYYNGEERAKGNILERFSAQQFPDLHSELNLSSLELGDSALYFCASSVGDRDFSGANVLTFGAGSRLTVL.

This rearrangement joins TRBV7-3 to TRBJ2-2, with 8 bases lining up with TRBD1. The CDR3 has 15 amino acids. Germline CDR1 and CDR2: SGHTA and FQGTGA. The V gene end was trimmed by 5 bases and the J gene end by 0 bases; junction bases not matched to a gene: 2. The CDR3 spells CASSQTGANTGELFF. CDR3 nucleotides: TGTGCCAGCAGCCAGACAGGGGCGAACACCGGGGAGCTGTTTTTT. The full variable domain, rest sourced from reference TRBV7-3 and TRBJ2-2, is GAGVSQTPSNKVTEKGKYVELRCDPISGHTALYWYRQSLGQGPEFLIYFQGTGAADDSGLPNDRFFAVRPEGSVSTLKIQRTERGDSAVYLCASSQTGANTGELFFGEGSRLTVL.

The chain links TRBV7-2 to TRBJ2-1; D is unclear. This CDR3 has 11 amino acids. V gave up 7 bases and J gave up 7 bases, with 8 bases separating them. The germline gives CDR1 SGHTA, CDR2 FQGNSA. The CDR3 loop is CASKFLNEQFF. DNA for the CDR3: TGTGCCAGCAAGTTCCTGAATGAGCAGTTCTTC.

The chain combines TRBV4-3 with TRBJ1-2, with D possibly matching TRBD1 (5 bases). This CDR3 has 17 residues. The germline V gene encodes CDR1 LGHNA and CDR2 YSLEER. Trimming stripped 2 bases from V and 4 bases from J, with 20 bases between. CDR3 residues: CASSQLRDQRVGYGYTF. The CDR3 DNA reads TGCGCCAGCAGCCAACTCCGGGACCAAAGGGTTGGCTATGGCTACACCTTC.

V gene TRBV28 combines with J gene TRBJ2-6; the D call may be TRBD1 or TRBD2 (5 bases each). The germline CDR1 and CDR2 sequences are MDHEN and SYDVKM. The CDR3 spans 17 residues. Trimming removed 3 bases from V and 0 bases from J, with 12 bases in between. The chain's CDR3 is CASSLQGVASGANVLTF. The DNA for the CDR3 is TGTGCCAGCAGTTTGCAGGGAGTCGCCTCTGGGGCCAACGTCCTGACTTTC.

This chain links TRBV10-3 with TRBJ1-3; D unclear. The CDR3 length is 12 residues. The germline CDR1 and CDR2 sequences are ENHRY and SYGVKD. V was clipped by 6 bases and J by 0 bases, with 3 bases between them. CDR3 nucleotide sequence: TGTGCCATCAGGAGCTCTGGAAACACCATATATTTT. This codes for CAIRSSGNTIYF.

In its sample, this clone was seen a few times. The J gene is TRBJ1-3, the V gene TRBV19, with TRBD1 as a possible D gene (5 bases). Germline V lookup: CDR1 LNHDA, CDR2 SQIVND (reference sequence). Between the trimmed V and J ends, which lost 4 bases and 0 bases, there was a span of 7 bases. The CDR3 sequence is 14 residues long. CDR3: CASSRQLSGNTIYF. The CDR3 bases are TGTGCCAGTAGTAGACAGCTCTCTGGAAACACCATATATTTT.